The entry that follows covers one TCR beta chain sequence. Its antigen remains undetermined. One base away there is no much larger clone; base qualities are not given. The donors were healthy, HIV-negative adults who had no recently reported acute infections or vaccinations. All donors were Caucasian adults living in Nashville, Tennessee, USA. CD4+ T cells were enriched by magnetic negative selection, after which naive cells were positively selected on CD45RA and the negative fraction was taken as the memory subset. After blood collection by leukapheresis, PBMCs were isolated using Ficoll-Histopaque density gradient centrifugation and then cryopreserved in the vapor phase of liquid nitrogen. Analytical flow cytometry was used to check the purity and quantity of every magnetically sorted T cell population. Genomic DNA was isolated from each sorted fraction and quantified by UV absorbance on a Nanodrop 2000c.

The data stem from a study of shared clonotypes between healthy human individuals (dated by TCRdb to between 2020 and 2021). Describing the broader study: The cohort included three men and two women between 18 and 49 years of age. Per donor, three plates each were used for CD4 naive and CD4 memory, two for CD8 naive, and one for CD8 memory. Blood TCR repertoires of a handful of healthy adults were deeply sequenced to estimate repertoire size and the extent of clonotype sharing between individuals. Libraries were prepared and TCR repertoires were sequenced by different laboratories using diverse techniques, in order to increase sequencing depth and limit assay-specific biases. Each donor's leukapheresis produced roughly between roughly 0.94 and 9.5 billion PBMCs.

V is pared back by 4 bases and J by 0 bases, with 10 bases lying between the germline termini. From the cysteine through the phenylalanine, the CDR3 covers 14 amino acids. The kept DNA is CDR3 alone, 42 bases in frame from the first base. Via the germline V gene, CDR1 is SGDLS and CDR2 YYNGEE. Using the deep immunoSEQ assay, multiplex PCR amplified TCR CDR3 regions from genomic DNA. For each cell subset, the extracted genomic DNA was distributed evenly across all wells of several immunoSEQ 96-well plates, and each plate served as one replicate. Each replicate PCR for sorted subsets received about 0.2 ug genomic DNA, equal to roughly 30,000 T cell genomes. Purified libraries were quantified with a Qubit 3.0 fluorometer, sized on a Bioanalyzer 2100, and re-quantified with the KAPA Library Quantification kit. Each immunoSEQ 96-well plate was sequenced on its own single-read 150-cycle Illumina NextSeq 550 flow cell. From the authors' description of their analysis: Because only junctional sequences without quality scores were contained in the immunoSEQ output, filtering matching that applied to full-length reads could not be performed. To assign V/J genes and CDR3, sequences were annotated against IMGT germline references using PyIR, a Python wrapper for IgBLAST v1.9. Reads were filtered out if the reads had weak V/J assignments (E-value above 1e-6), no CDR3, stop codons, out-of-frame junctions, or ambiguous translated residues. V3J clonotypes were defined as sequences sharing an identical inferred V gene, J gene, and CDR3 amino acid sequence. To compute the percentage overlap between repertoires, the number of shared unique clonotypes was divided by the size of the smaller repertoire. Richness of each repertoire was evaluated using RTK rarefaction, the Chao1 estimator, and Recon v2.1 estimates of unobserved clonotypes. For all TCRbeta clonotypes obtained by the gDNA method from a handful of donors, generation probabilities were computed with OLGA. The table comes from immuneACCESS by way of TCRdb, which keeps in-frame sequences with V and J called. Part of the clones is missing from these tables; in studies checked, under half for an unresolved V gene and the rest for unknown reasons. V, J and clone size are those of that table, while D and trimming were read from the DNA. For this sample there are 2 million to 2.5 million clones; 92% appear just once. The top ten clonotypes cover about 0.41% of the sample.

What the study reported, not specific to this receptor: Sharing across a few donors was observed for approximately 4.6% of naive CD4, about 3.2% of naive CD8, about 2.3% of memory CD4, and around 0.4% of memory CD8 clonotypes. Larger estimated clonotype richness was generally found for naive subsets than for memory subsets. Compared with non-shared clonotypes, clonotypes shared by all four sorted-subset donors had higher generation probabilities. The genetic and exposure-history diversity represented was limited by the small number of donors. Pairwise subsampling indicated that sequencing depth was expected to affect the degree of clonotype sharing among donors. Even with the large sequencing depth, rarefaction of the sorted-subset datasets indicated that sequencing was incomplete. Only blood was sampled, and tissue TCR repertoires likely differ from those in blood.

The chain was built from TRBV9 and TRBJ1-1; no confident D gene assignment can be made. The material sequenced was naive CD4+ T cells from PBMCs. Taken with the paper, the label for cell subset or site translates to: CD45RA+ positively selected. This TCR derives from a young man in good health. Some clones in this sample may be carry-over from other donors' samples. The CDR3 region reads CASSPQTMNTEAFF. The sequenced DNA: TGTGCCAGCAGCCCCCAGACCATGAACACTGAAGCTTTCTTT.